This T cell receptor (beta chain) was obtained from a study of T cells in Graves' hyperthyroidism and ophthalmopathy. Study conclusions and caveats: Ophthalmopathy was separated from stable hyperthyroidism by a 13 V-J model.

Comment on this clonotype: Its specificity is unknown.

There are 15 residues in the CDR3. V shed 6 bases and J shed 0 bases, with 14 bases lying between them. Germline values: CDR1 GTSNPN, CDR2 SVGIG (reference sequence). Amplified TCR beta CDR3 regions came from RNA transcripts. The TCR CDR3 first-round RT-PCR relied on the HTBI primer set. TCRdb re-called the multiplex PCR reads with MiXCR, one entry per CDR3 protein. Here the sample spans some 490,000 distinct CDR3 sequences, roughly 23% being singletons. Patients affected by ophthalmopathy presented a Clinical Activity Score of at least 3, a NOSPECS grade of at least 4, and disease duration below 3 months. The study excluded patients with uncontrolled infection, other autoimmune disease, pregnancy or lactation. The PBMCs were taken from 10 ml of fresh peripheral blood.

The genes are TRBV30 and TRBJ1-4; unclear D gene. The clonotype originates from a woman aged 70-85 years with Graves' ophthalmopathy. The sequenced material came from blood. DNA of the CDR3: TGTGCCTGTACTGGGCAGACTACAACTAATGAAAAACTGTTTTTT. It specifies CACTGQTTTNEKLFF.